This is a list of T cell receptor beta chains from one sample in a study of T cell responses to AZD1222 COVID-19 vaccine. TCRdb keeps only in-frame clones here, not all; method: immunoSEQ multiplex PCR. The sample contains 100,000 to 150,000 clones, 70% to 90% of which appear only once. The sequences come from peripheral blood, collected on day 0 of AZD1222 vaccination. These receptors were taken from an adult in good health. CDR3s include the opening cysteine and the closing phenylalanine or tryptophan. D genes are given only for firm matches. Part of the rows lack a size; the others show once, few, many or a class for expanded clones.

v_gene	d_gene	abundance	j_gene	CDR3nt	CDR3aa
TRBV5-1	-	-	TRBJ2-7	TGCGCCAGCACCCTAGGTTCCCACAGGGACACCTACGAGCAGTACTTC	CASTLGSHRDTYEQYF
TRBV7-2	TRBD2	-	TRBJ2-1	TGTGCCAGCAGCTTACCGACTAGCGGCAATGAGCAGTTCTTC	CASSLPTSGNEQFF
TRBV11-3	TRBD1	few	TRBJ2-3	TGTGCCAGCAGCTCCGGACAGGGGGCGGATACGCAGTATTTT	CASSSGQGADTQYF
TRBV5-8	TRBD1	once	TRBJ1-4	TGTGCCAGCAGCTATGGGACAGCCACAACTAATGAAAAACTGTTTTTT	CASSYGTATTNEKLFF
TRBV28	TRBD1	-	TRBJ1-2	TGTGCCAGCAGTCCTGGACAGGTACCCCATCTTGGCTACACCTTC	CASSPGQVPHLGYTF
TRBV14	TRBD2	-	TRBJ2-1	TGTGCCAGCAGCCAAGGACCCAAGACTAGCGGGGGATACAATGAGCAGTTCTTC	CASSQGPKTSGGYNEQFF
TRBV3-1/TRBV3-2	TRBD2	-	TRBJ2-1	TGTGCCAGCAGCCAAGGGTTACTAGCGGGAGGGGGTGAGCAGTTCTTC	CASSQGLLAGGGEQFF
TRBV6-5	-	-	TRBJ1-2	TGTGCCAGCGCCGGGACGTATGGAAACACCTTC	CASAGTYGNTF
TRBV9	TRBD1	-	TRBJ1-1	TGTGCCAGCAGCGGTTTTAGGCAGGGGGTCACTGAAGCTTTCTTT	CASSGFRQGVTEAFF
TRBV14	TRBD1	-	TRBJ2-4	TGTGCCAGCAGCCAAGATGGCGGGACAGGCTTCTTAGCCAAAAACATTCAGTACTTC	CASSQDGGTGFLAKNIQYF
TRBV28	-	-	TRBJ2-3	TGTGCCAGCAGTTTACCAGGTCAAGATACGCAGTATTTT	CASSLPGQDTQYF
TRBV23-1	-	-	TRBJ1-1	TGCGCCAGCAGTCAATCAATCGGGTTCAGGGTAGTGGCTGAAGCTTTCTTT	CASSQSIGFRVVAEAFF